Below, 8 T cell receptor beta chains from the same sample are listed, as sequenced in a study of spatial heterogeneity in lung cancer. These receptors' antigens are unknown. Time point given: sample taken at primary tumor resection. Study results and caveats: Counts that tracked tumor mutation counts were those of expanded intratumoral alpha and beta TCRs.

TCRdb fed the 5' RACE reads into MiXCR, producing one record per CDR3 protein. The sample lists 24,000 or so distinct CDR3 sequences; 8.8% were seen once. The sample consisted of lung tumor tissue, taken at surgery. These receptors were collected from a male donor with early-stage non-small cell lung cancer.

This clonotype has at least ten counts. This chain joins TRBV24-1 and TRBJ2-6; 9 nucleotides align to TRBD1. The CDR3 runs 17 residues. V lost 5 bases and J lost 0; bases outside the gene matches: 4. Germline lookup yields CDR1 KGHDR and CDR2 SFDVKD. The DNA of the CDR3 is TGTGCCACCAGTGGGGGACAGGGCCGCTCTGGGGCCAACGTCCTGACTTTC. This encodes CATSGGQGRSGANVLTF.

The V gene is TRBV20-1, the J gene TRBJ1-1, with D possibly being TRBD1 (6 bases). The germline CDR1 and CDR2 sequences are DFQATT and SNEGSKA (reference sequence). Trimming shortened V by 6 bases and J by 9 bases, and 26 bases separated the two germline ends. This CDR3 comprises 15 residues. The CDR3 sequence is CSAQPSRTEFYKAFF. The CDR3 region has the DNA TGCAGTGCCCAACCATCGAGGACAGAGTTTTACAAAGCTTTCTTT.

CDR3 nucleotide sequence: TGCAGTGCTAGAATTTCATCGCTCGAGCAGTACTTC. Its translation is CSARISSLEQYF. The genes are TRBV20-1 and TRBJ2-7; D not resolved. This CDR3 is built from 12 residues. CDR1 is DFQATT and CDR2 is SNEGSKA in the germline V gene (reference sequence). The ends were cut back, 2 bases at V and 6 bases at J, with 11 bases in the middle.

The table lists this clonotype with many counts. The chain has TRBV5-1 and TRBJ2-2; a weak D match, TRBD2 (5 bases). The germline V gene has CDR1 SGHRS and CDR2 YFSETQ. This CDR3 has 16 amino acids. V was clipped by 4 bases and J by 0 bases, with 13 bases between them. The CDR3 DNA reads as TGCGCCAGCAGCCCGGGTGCGGGTACGAACACCGGGGAGCTGTTTTTT. This gives the protein CASSPGAGTNTGELFF.

This clonotype was picked up many times. The chain recombines TRBV6-6 with TRBJ2-7; D remains ambiguous. Trimming left V 6 bases short and J 4 bases short, with 10 bases between. Germline CDR1 and CDR2: MNHNY and SVGAGI (reference sequence). This CDR3 spans 12 amino acids. For the CDR3, the DNA is TGTGCCAGCAGAAAAATAATTTACGAGCAGTACTTC. Residues: CASRKIIYEQYF.

This clonotype has ten or more counts. V and J are TRBV7-2 and TRBJ2-3; D is perhaps TRBD1 or TRBD2 (6 bases each). Between the trimmed V and J ends, which lost 5 bases and 4 bases, there was a span of 13 bases. In germline, CDR1 is SGHTA, CDR2 FQGNSA. The CDR3 extends over 14 amino acids. This CDR3 reads CASSPRRGADTQYF. The CDR3 bases are TGTGCCAGCAGCCCCCGGAGGGGGGCAGATACGCAGTATTTT.

Many counts were recorded for this clonotype. The CDR3 DNA sequence: TGTGCCAGTAGTAACACGCCGGGACAGGGGACAAGCGAGCAGTTCTTC. Its translation: CASSNTPGQGTSEQFF. The chain recombines TRBV19 with TRBJ2-1; 10 bases agree with TRBD1. The CDR3 runs to 16 residues. Germline CDR1 and CDR2: LNHDA and SQIVND (reference sequence). V gave up 4 bases and J gave up 10 bases; unmatched junction bases: 13.

This clonotype was counted many times. The chain couples TRBV27 to TRBJ2-1; 8 bases are shared with TRBD2. Per the germline V gene, CDR1 is MNHEY and CDR2 is SMNVEV (reference sequence). This CDR3 contains 11 residues. V dropped 6 bases and J dropped 14; count of bases not matched to a gene: 6. CDR3 protein: CASRFGTREFF. The CDR3 DNA sequence: TGTGCCAGCAGGTTCGGGACTAGGGAGTTCTTC.